The T cell receptor (beta chain) under discussion was sequenced for a study of T cells of healthy individuals. The CDR3 covers 14 residues. Losses at the gene ends were 7 bases for V and 8 bases for J; bases not matched to a gene: 7. Germline CDR1 is MNHEY and CDR2 is SVGAGI. TCRdb re-called the 5' RACE reads through MiXCR, storing one row per CDR3 protein. The sample has tens of thousands of distinct CDR3 sequences, around 16% seen once. In this sample, this clonotype turned up many times. The gene calls are TRBV6-5 and TRBJ1-4, with TRBD1 matching 10 bases. This sequence was found in a human donor in good health. The CDR3 sequence is CASTKGQGREKLFF. The CDR3 nucleotides read TGTGCCAGCACCAAGGGACAGGGGAGAGAAAAACTGTTTTTT.